The 4 T cell receptor beta chains presented below share a single source sample, sequenced in a study of early T cells in non-severe SARS-CoV-2 infection. TCRdb reprocessed the 5' RACE reads via MiXCR and lists one record per CDR3 protein. Of tens of thousands of distinct CDR3 sequences in the sample, roughly 4.5% were seen once. Input material: whole blood. The receptors originated from an adult who was a healthcare worker with PCR-confirmed SARS-CoV-2 infection or an uninfected control (not recorded which).

The chain links TRBV7-8 to TRBJ2-2; D is uncertain. CDR1 and CDR2 (germline): SGHVS, FQNEAQ. The CDR3 consists of 16 residues. Trimming cost V 5 bases and J 0 bases, with 13 bases left between them. The CDR3 reads CASSQIQMSNTGELFF. CDR3 coding DNA: TGTGCCAGCAGCCAGATACAGATGTCGAACACCGGGGAGCTGTTTTTT.

The chain is built from TRBV27 and TRBJ1-6; unclear D gene. The germline V and J ends were trimmed by 3 bases and 7 bases, with 7 bases remaining between them. CDR1 is MNHEY, CDR2 SMNVEV, per germline (reference sequence). The CDR3 loop spans 13 amino acids. The CDR3 region has the DNA TGTGCCAGCAGTTTGGGGATAAATTCACCCCTCCACTTT. Protein product: CASSLGINSPLHF.

This chain uses TRBV28 with TRBJ2-5; 11 nucleotides match TRBD1. The CDR3 length is 17 residues. CDR1 MDHEN and CDR2 SYDVKM come from the germline V gene. The V gene end was trimmed by 2 bases and the J gene end by 4 bases; junction bases not matched to a gene: 9. Here the CDR3 DNA reads TGTGCCAGCAGTTTACGCTTCCGGGACAGGGGGAGAGAGACCCAGTACTTC. Translating gives CASSLRFRDRGRETQYF.

Ten or more counts support this clonotype. V gene TRBV7-9 combines with J gene TRBJ2-3; tentatively, D is TRBD1 or TRBD2 (5 bases each). Between the trimmed V and J ends, which lost 1 base and 1 base, there was a span of 27 bases. Looked up from germline, CDR1 is SEHNR and CDR2 is FQNEAQ (reference sequence). This CDR3 is built from 21 residues. The CDR3 nucleotides are TGTGCCAGCAGCTTAGGGGGCGGTCGGCTAGCCGCCCTTTCTGGCACAGATACGCAGTATTTT. Its protein is CASSLGGGRLAALSGTDTQYF.